The rows below give T cell receptor beta chains drawn from one sample of a study of blood T cell repertoires in COVID-19. The method was immunoSEQ multiplex PCR; TCRdb's version includes in-frame clones alone and lacks a portion of them. The sample includes approximately 220,000 clones, 84% seen only once; the top ten take less than 7%. The sequencing input was PBMCs or T cells enriched from blood (not recorded which). Receptors originate from a woman aged 40 to 50 who had recovered from COVID-19. CDR3s include the opening cysteine and the closing phenylalanine or tryptophan. The D gene is left open where the match is weak. Clone size, where shown, is once, few, many, or a class for clones that have expanded.

size	V	J	D	DNA	CDR3
-	TRBV10-3	TRBJ2-3	-	TGTGCCATCAGTGAGTCGACGACAGGTGATATGGATACGCAGTATTTT	CAISESTTGDMDTQYF
-	TRBV2	TRBJ2-5	TRBD2	TGTGCCAGCAACCTCGGGACTAGCGGGACTCAAGAGACCCAGTACTTC	CASNLGTSGTQETQYF
-	TRBV11-3	TRBJ2-2	-	TGTGCCAGCAGCTTAGTTTGGAGTGGCACCGGGGAGCTGTTTTTT	CASSLVWSGTGELFF
-	TRBV28	TRBJ1-2	TRBD1	TGTGCCAGCACTCCCGGGGACAGGGACTATGGCTACACCTTC	CASTPGDRDYGYTF
-	TRBV12-3/TRBV12-4	TRBJ1-1	-	TGTGCCAGCAGTGCGAGGGTGAACACTGAAGCTTTCTTT	CASSARVNTEAFF
few	TRBV11-2	TRBJ1-4	-	TGTGCCAGCAGCTTAGCTTCGGGTTCGGGGGAAAAACTGTTTTTT	CASSLASGSGEKLFF
-	TRBV28	TRBJ2-2	-	TGTGCCAGCAGTTTACGACAGTACACCGGGGAGCTGTTTTTT	CASSLRQYTGELFF
once	TRBV6-5	TRBJ1-1	-	TGTGCCAGCAGTTTACTACAGGGTAGTGGCACTGAAGCTTTCTTT	CASSLLQGSGTEAFF
-	TRBV19	TRBJ2-7	TRBD1	TGTGCCAGTATGCAGACAGGGGGCAACTACGAGCAGTACTTC	CASMQTGGNYEQYF
-	TRBV7-9	TRBJ1-2	-	TGTGCCAGCAGCTTAGGACAGGAGTATGGCTACACCTTC	CASSLGQEYGYTF
-	TRBV7-2	TRBJ1-6	-	TGTGCCAGCAGCGCTAGGAGGTCGGGCTCCCCCCTCCACTTT	CASSARRSGSPLHF
-	TRBV24-1	TRBJ1-2	TRBD1	TGTGCCACCAGCAAGGACAGGGACCCCTATGGCTACACCTTC	CATSKDRDPYGYTF
once	TRBV2	TRBJ1-2	-	TGTGCCAGCAGGGGGCGGAACTATGGCTACACCTTC	CASRGRNYGYTF
-	TRBV3-1/TRBV3-2	TRBJ2-2	-	TGTGCCAGCAGCCACGCTAGCGCCGGGGAGCTGTTTTTT	CASSHASAGELFF
-	TRBV7-9	TRBJ2-5	-	TGTGCCAGCAGCTTAAGGCCCCCTACAGGGTCGGAGACCCAGTACTTC	CASSLRPPTGSETQYF
-	TRBV7-2	TRBJ1-1	-	TGTGCCAGCAGCTTAGATCCCTTTCTGAACACTGAAGCTTTCTTT	CASSLDPFLNTEAFF
-	TRBV3-1/TRBV3-2	TRBJ2-1	TRBD2	TGTGCCAGCAGCCAGCCGGGAGCGGGAGGGGTCTATGAGCAGTTCTTC	CASSQPGAGGVYEQFF
-	TRBV5-1	TRBJ2-3	TRBD2	TGCGCCAGCAGCTTACTAGCGGGAGTAGCAGATACGCAGTATTTT	CASSLLAGVADTQYF
-	TRBV7-2	TRBJ2-7	TRBD2	TGTGCCAGCAGCCTGGGACTAGCGGGGGCCTACGAGCAGTACTTC	CASSLGLAGAYEQYF
-	TRBV5-1	TRBJ2-1	TRBD2	TGCGCCAGCAGCCCTTCTCCTCTCGGGACTAGCTCCTACAATGAGCAGTTCTTC	CASSPSPLGTSSYNEQFF
-	TRBV7-2	TRBJ1-1	TRBD1	TGTGCCAGCAGGATCCGGGACAGGGACTCTGAAGCTTTCTTT	CASRIRDRDSEAFF
once	TRBV5-1	TRBJ2-2	TRBD1	TGCGCCAGCAGCTTAGCAGGGGGCCACACCTTCACCGGGGAGCTGTTTTTT	CASSLAGGHTFTGELFF
-	TRBV3-1/TRBV3-2	TRBJ1-2	TRBD1	TGTGCCAGCAGCCCATTTACAGGGGGCAAAGGCTACACCTTC	CASSPFTGGKGYTF
-	TRBV10-3	TRBJ1-5	-	TGTGCCATCAGCTCAGGCAAGGGGAGCAATCAGCCCCAGCATTTT	CAISSGKGSNQPQHF
many	TRBV30	TRBJ2-7	TRBD2	TGTGCCTGGAGATTAGCGGGGGCAGGAGGGGAGCAGTACTTC	CAWRLAGAGGEQYF
-	TRBV2	TRBJ1-6	-	TGTGCCAGCAGTGAAGCGGGGCGCAGACCCCTCCACTTT	CASSEAGRRPLHF
-	TRBV14	TRBJ2-7	TRBD2	TGTGCCAGCAGCCAAGCTGGGACTAGCGGGATCTACGAGCAGTACTTC	CASSQAGTSGIYEQYF